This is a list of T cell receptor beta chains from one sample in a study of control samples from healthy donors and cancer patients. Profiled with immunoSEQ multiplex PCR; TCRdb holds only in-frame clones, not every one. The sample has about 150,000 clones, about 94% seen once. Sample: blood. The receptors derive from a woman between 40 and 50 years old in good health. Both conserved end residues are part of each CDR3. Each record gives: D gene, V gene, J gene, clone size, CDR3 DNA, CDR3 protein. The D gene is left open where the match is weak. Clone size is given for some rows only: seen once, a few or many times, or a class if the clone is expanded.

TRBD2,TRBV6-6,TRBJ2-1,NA,TGTGCCAGCAGTTGGGGTAGCGGGAGCTACAATGAGCAGTTCTTC,CASSWGSGSYNEQFF
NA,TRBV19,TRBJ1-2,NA,TGTGCCAGCGCCACAACCCCTCAGGGTGACTATGGCTACACCTTC,CASATTPQGDYGYTF
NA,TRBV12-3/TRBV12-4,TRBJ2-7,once,TGTGCCAGCAGTTTCCGGCGGTTCGACGAGCAGTACTTC,CASSFRRFDEQYF
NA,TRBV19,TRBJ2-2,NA,TGTGCCAGTAGTATGCAGGGCCCCGGGGAGCTGTTTTTT,CASSMQGPGELFF
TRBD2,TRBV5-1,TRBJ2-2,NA,TGCGCCAGCAGTTCTGGACTAGCGGGATCCGGGGAGCTGTTTTTT,CASSSGLAGSGELFF
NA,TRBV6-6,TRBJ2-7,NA,TGTGCCAGCAGTTACGGACGGGGGCCGTTCTTCTACGAGCAGTACTTC,CASSYGRGPFFYEQYF
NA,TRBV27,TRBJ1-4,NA,TGTGCCAGCAGTTCGTTCGCCTTTCGTAATGAAAAACTGTTTTTT,CASSSFAFRNEKLFF
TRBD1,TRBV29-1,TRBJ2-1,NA,TGCAGCGTTGGAGGGGACAGGGTTTACAATGAGCAGTTCTTC,CSVGGDRVYNEQFF
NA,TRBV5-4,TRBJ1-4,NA,TGTGCCAGCAGCTTGGGGACTCAACAAAATGAAAAACTGTTTTTT,CASSLGTQQNEKLFF
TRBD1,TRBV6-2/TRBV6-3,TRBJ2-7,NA,TGTGCCAGCAGTCTACAGGGGGCCTCCTACGAGCAGTACTTC,CASSLQGASYEQYF
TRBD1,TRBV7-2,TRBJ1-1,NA,TGTGCCAGCAGCTTGCAGGGGGCCTTACACACTGAAGCTTTCTTT,CASSLQGALHTEAFF
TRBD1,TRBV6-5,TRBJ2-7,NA,TGTGCCAGCAGTCCCGACAGGGGGCTTATCTACGAGCAGTACTTC,CASSPDRGLIYEQYF
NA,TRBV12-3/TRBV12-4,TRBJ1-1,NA,TGTGCCAGCAGGTTAAGGGAAGGGGTTGAAGCTTTCTTT,CASRLREGVEAFF
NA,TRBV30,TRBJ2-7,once,TGTGCCTACTCCCGGGCCGGGTACGAGCAGTACTTC,CAYSRAGYEQYF
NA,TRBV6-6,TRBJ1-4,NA,TGTGCCAGCAGTTACAGTAATGAAAAACTGTTTTTT,CASSYSNEKLFF
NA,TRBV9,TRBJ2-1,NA,TGTGCCAGCAGCGTAGCGGGCCACAATGAGCAGTTCTTC,CASSVAGHNEQFF
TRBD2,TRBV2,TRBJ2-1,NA,TGTGCCGGAGAACTAGCGAATGAGCAGTTCTTC,CAGELANEQFF
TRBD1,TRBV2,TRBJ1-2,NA,TGTGCCAGCAGCGGGACAGTCGGTCGCTATGGCTACACCTTC,CASSGTVGRYGYTF
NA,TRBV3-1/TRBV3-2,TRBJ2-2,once,TGTGCCAGCAGCCACCATTCTGGAAGCGGGGAGCTGTTTTTT,CASSHHSGSGELFF
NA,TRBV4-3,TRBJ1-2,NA,TGCGCCAGCAGCCAAGATCTAGGGGTTGGTGGCTACACCTTC,CASSQDLGVGGYTF
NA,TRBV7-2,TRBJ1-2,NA,TGTGCCAGCAGCTTAGCGGAGAACCTGGGCTATGGCTACACCTTC,CASSLAENLGYGYTF
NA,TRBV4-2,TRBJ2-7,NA,TGTGCCAGCAGCCAGAGGGGAGAATACGAGCAGTACTTC,CASSQRGEYEQYF
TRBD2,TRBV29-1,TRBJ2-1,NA,TGCAGCGTTGCCCCCCTAGCGGGGGGGCCTCATGAGCAGTTCTTC,CSVAPLAGGPHEQFF
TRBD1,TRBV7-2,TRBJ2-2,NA,TGTGCCAGCAGCTACGACAGGGGGTCCGGGGAGCTGTTTTTT,CASSYDRGSGELFF
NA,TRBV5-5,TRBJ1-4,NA,TGTGCCAGCAGCTTAGGAGGACTACAGTATGAAAAACTGTTTTTT,CASSLGGLQYEKLFF
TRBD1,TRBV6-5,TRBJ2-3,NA,TGTGCCAGCAGTCACCCGGGACAGGGAGATACGCAGTATTTT,CASSHPGQGDTQYF
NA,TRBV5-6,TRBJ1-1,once,TGTGCCAGCAGCGAGAGGCCAGTTGGGAACACTGAAGCTTTCTTT,CASSERPVGNTEAFF
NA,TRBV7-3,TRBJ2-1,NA,TGTGCCAGCAGCTTATTGGCACAGAACAATGAGCAGTTCTTC,CASSLLAQNNEQFF
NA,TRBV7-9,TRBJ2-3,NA,TGTGCCAGCAGCTTCGGCACAGGCACAGATACGCAGTATTTT,CASSFGTGTDTQYF
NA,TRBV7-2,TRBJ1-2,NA,TGTGCCAGCAGCGGCCGAAGCGGCAGACGACAAAGCGCTAACTATGGCTACACCTTC,CASSGRSGRRQSANYGYTF
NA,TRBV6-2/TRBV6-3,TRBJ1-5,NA,TGTGCCAGCAGTTACCCTCCGGGTCAGCCCCAGCATTTT,CASSYPPGQPQHF
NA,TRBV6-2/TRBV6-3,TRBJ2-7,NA,TGTGCCAGCAGTTCCGCGACAGGCCGCTACGAGCAGTACTTC,CASSSATGRYEQYF
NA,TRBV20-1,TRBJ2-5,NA,TGCAGTGCTAGCCCACAAGAGACCCAGTACTTC,CSASPQETQYF
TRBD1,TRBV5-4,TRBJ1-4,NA,TGTGCCAGCAGCCGTTCAACCGGGACAGGGGCCGAAAAACTGTTTTTT,CASSRSTGTGAEKLFF
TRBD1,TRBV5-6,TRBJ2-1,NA,TGTGCCAGCAGCCCCGGGACAGGGCAAAGGGATGAGCAGTTCTTC,CASSPGTGQRDEQFF
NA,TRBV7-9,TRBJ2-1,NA,TGTGCCAGCAGCTTCGGACGGGCGGTCGGGGGGTTCTTC,CASSFGRAVGGFF